This TCR beta chain appears in the sequencing data of a study of monozygotic twins with inflammatory bowel disease. Notes on the study in general: Healthy co-twins exceeded IBD patients in TCRbeta diversity as measured by inverse Simpson. Especially with disease activity, IBD patients had fewer clonotypes in common with others than healthy twins did.

The CDR3 consists of 16 residues. Germline CDR1 is SGHRS and CDR2 is YFSETQ. Concerning this clonotype itself: Its antigen is not known.

The cDNA of both the TCRalpha and TCRbeta chains was subjected to two nested PCRs of about 15 and 9 cycles. TCRdb reprocessed the 5' RACE reads; each CDR3 protein has one entry and no DNA is given. The listing contains around 97,000 distinct CDR3 sequences. V and J are TRBV5-1 and TRBJ2-2; with no DNA, the TCRdb D assignment of TRBD1 cannot be verified. The TCR sequence derives from a human donor with ulcerative colitis or Crohn's disease, or a healthy co-twin of an affected twin (not recorded which). Material for sequencing was blood. This CDR3 is CASSSRTGTNTGELFF.